This TCR beta chain was identified during a study of blood T cell repertoires in COVID-19. The table came from immunoSEQ multiplex PCR; TCRdb's copy has only in-frame clones and leaves some out. Of 200,000 to 300,000 clones listed, roughly 80% are singletons. Germline V lookup: CDR1 ENHRY, CDR2 SYGVKD. The CDR3 consists of 17 residues. The V segment lost 0 bases and the J segment 9 bases; nucleotides outside the gene matches: 11. This TCR was sampled from a woman aged 60-70 years with active or convalescent COVID-19. Material: peripheral blood. This chain connects TRBV10-3 to TRBJ2-1; TRBD2 matches at 10 bases. CDR3 coding DNA: TGTGCCATCAGTGAGTCGATTGTCGCTAGCGGGAGTATTGAGCAGTTCTTC. Translation: CAISESIVASGSIEQFF.